This T cell receptor (beta chain) was sequenced for a study of CD8 T cells in Susac syndrome. Study-wide results and caveats: That the number of individuals in its TCR sequencing and HLA analysis was relatively small was acknowledged by the study.

Notes on this clonotype: Its antigen remains unknown.

The CDR3 is 13 residues long. The germline V gene encodes CDR1 MNHEY and CDR2 SVGEGT. The V end was cut by 6 bases, the J end by 3 bases, with 11 bases between. TCR beta sequences were obtained from blood CD8+ and CD4+ T cells. The CD8+ and CD4+ T cells were isolated magnetically using a negative isolation approach, whereas the TEMRA cells were enriched by FACS. RNA totalling about 0.5 to 1 ug underwent reverse transcription with random hexamers. Amplification of TCR beta CDR3 used immunoSEQ multiplex PCR across 54 Vbeta and 13 Jbeta. MiXCR was run by TCRdb on the immunoSEQ multiplex PCR reads, yielding one entry per CDR3 protein. The repertoire holds around 50,000 distinct CDR3 sequences, with nearly 95% as singletons.

This chain connects TRBV6-2 or TRBV6-3 to TRBJ1-1; D call uncertain. Sequenced input: CD8+ T cells from PBMCs. This TCR was sampled from a human donor in good health. CDR3 sequence: CASSYGEYTEAFF. The DNA of the CDR3 is TGTGCCAGCAGCTACGGAGAGTACACTGAAGCTTTCTTT.